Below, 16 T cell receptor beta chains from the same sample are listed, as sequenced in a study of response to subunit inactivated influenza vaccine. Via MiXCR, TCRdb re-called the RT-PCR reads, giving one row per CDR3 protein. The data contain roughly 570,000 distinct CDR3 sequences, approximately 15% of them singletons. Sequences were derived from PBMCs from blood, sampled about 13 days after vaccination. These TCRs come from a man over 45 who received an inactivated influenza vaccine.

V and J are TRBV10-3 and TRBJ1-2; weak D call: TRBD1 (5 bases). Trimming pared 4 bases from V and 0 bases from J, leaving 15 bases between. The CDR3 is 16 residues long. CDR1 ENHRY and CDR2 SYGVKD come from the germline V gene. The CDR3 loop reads CAISGMMTDPNYGYTF. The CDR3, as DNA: TGTGCCATCAGTGGTATGATGACAGATCCTAACTATGGCTACACCTTC.

CDR3 in amino acids: CASSPRRGNYGYTF. CDR3 DNA: TGTGCCAGCAGCCCGAGGAGGGGGAACTATGGCTACACCTTC. The chain carries TRBV5-5 and TRBJ1-2; D is perhaps TRBD1 (6 bases). Deletions cut 4 bases from V and 2 bases from J, with 12 bases between. CDR3 length equals 14 residues. Germline CDR1 is SGHKS and CDR2 is YYEKEE (reference sequence).

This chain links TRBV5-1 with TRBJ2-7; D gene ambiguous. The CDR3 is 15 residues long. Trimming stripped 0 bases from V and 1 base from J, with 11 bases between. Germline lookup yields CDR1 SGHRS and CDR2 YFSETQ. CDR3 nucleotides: TGCGCCAGCAGCTTGGGCCAGACTCAATCCTACGAGCAGTACTTC. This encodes CASSLGQTQSYEQYF. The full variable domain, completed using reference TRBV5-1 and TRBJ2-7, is KAGVTQTPRYLIKTRGQQVTLSCSPISGHRSVSWYQQTPGQGLQFLFEYFSETQRNKGNFPGRFSGRQFSNSRSEMNVSTLELGDSALYLCASSLGQTQSYEQYFGPGTRLTVT.

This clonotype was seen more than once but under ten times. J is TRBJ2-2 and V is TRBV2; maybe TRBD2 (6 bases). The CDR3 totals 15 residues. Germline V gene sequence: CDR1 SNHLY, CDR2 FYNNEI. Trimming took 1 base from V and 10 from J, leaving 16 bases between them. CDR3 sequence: CASSEGRERTAELFF. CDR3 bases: TGTGCCAGCAGTGAAGGACGGGAGCGAACGGCGGAGCTGTTTTTT. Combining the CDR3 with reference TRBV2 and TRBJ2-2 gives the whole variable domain EPEVTQTPSHQVTQMGQEVILRCVPISNHLYFYWYRQILGQKVEFLVSFYNNEISEKSEIFDDQFSVERPDGSNFTLKIRSTKLEDSAMYFCASSEGRERTAELFFGEGSRLTVL.

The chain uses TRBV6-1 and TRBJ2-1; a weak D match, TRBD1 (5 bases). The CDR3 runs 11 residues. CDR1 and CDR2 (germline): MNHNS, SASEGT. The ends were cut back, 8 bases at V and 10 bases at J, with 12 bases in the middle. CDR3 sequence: CASSKGQEQFF. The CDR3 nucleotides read TGTGCCAGCTCTAAGGGGCAGGAGCAGTTCTTC.

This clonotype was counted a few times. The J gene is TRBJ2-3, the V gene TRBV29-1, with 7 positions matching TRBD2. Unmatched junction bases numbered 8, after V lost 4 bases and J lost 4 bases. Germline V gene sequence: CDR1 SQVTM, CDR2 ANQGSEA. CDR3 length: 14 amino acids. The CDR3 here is CSVGGASGPDTQYF. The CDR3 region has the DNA TGCAGCGTTGGGGGTGCTAGCGGACCAGATACGCAGTATTTT.

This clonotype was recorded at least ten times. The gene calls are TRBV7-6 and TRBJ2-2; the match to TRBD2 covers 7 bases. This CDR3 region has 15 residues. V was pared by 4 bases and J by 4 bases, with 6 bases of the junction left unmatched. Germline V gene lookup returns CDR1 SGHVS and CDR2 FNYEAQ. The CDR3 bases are TGTGCCAGCAGCTACGGGGGGTCTAGCACCGGGGAGCTGTTTTTT. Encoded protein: CASSYGGSSTGELFF.

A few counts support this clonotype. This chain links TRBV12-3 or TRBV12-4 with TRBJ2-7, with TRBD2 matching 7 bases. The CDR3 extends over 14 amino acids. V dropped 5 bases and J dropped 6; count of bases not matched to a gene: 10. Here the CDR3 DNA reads TGTGCCAGCAGTCAATGGACTAGTTTGCTCGAGCAGTACTTC. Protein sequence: CASSQWTSLLEQYF.

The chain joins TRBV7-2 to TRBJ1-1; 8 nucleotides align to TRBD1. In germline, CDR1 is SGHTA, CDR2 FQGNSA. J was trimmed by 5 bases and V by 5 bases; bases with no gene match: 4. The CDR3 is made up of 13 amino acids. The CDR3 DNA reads TGTGCCAGCAGCGACGGACAGGGAACTGAAGCTTTCTTT. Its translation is CASSDGQGTEAFF.

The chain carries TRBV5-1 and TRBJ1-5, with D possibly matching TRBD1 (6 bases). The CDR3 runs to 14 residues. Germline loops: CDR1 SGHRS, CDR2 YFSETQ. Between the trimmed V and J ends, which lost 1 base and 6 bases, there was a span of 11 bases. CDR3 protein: CASSLTGGPQPQHF. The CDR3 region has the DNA TGCGCCAGCAGCTTGACGGGGGGCCCTCAGCCCCAGCATTTT. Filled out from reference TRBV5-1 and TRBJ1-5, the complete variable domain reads KAGVTQTPRYLIKTRGQQVTLSCSPISGHRSVSWYQQTPGQGLQFLFEYFSETQRNKGNFPGRFSGRQFSNSRSEMNVSTLELGDSALYLCASSLTGGPQPQHFGDGTRLSIL.

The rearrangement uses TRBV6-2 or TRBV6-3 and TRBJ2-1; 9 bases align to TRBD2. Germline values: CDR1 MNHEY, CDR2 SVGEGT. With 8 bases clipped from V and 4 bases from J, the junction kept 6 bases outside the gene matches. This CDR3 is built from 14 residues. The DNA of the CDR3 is TGTGCCAGCCAGAGCGGGGGGAATTACAATGAGCAGTTCTTC. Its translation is CASQSGGNYNEQFF.

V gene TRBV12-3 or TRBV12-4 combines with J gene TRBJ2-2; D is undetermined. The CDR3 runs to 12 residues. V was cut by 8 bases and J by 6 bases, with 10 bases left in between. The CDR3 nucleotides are TGTGCCAGCGGTGAAGTGTCCGGGGAGCTGTTTTTT. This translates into CASGEVSGELFF.

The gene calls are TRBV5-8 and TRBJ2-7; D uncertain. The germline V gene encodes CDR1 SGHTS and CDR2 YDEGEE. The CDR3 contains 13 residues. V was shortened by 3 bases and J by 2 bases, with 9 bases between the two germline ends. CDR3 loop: CASSWSQTYEQYF. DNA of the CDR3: TGTGCCAGCAGCTGGTCTCAAACCTACGAGCAGTACTTC.

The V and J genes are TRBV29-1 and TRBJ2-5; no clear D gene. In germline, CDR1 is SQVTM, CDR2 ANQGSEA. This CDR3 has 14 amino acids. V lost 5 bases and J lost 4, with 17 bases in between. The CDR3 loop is CSVLSTAPRETQYF. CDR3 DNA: TGCAGCGTTCTTTCAACGGCCCCCCGAGAGACCCAGTACTTC.

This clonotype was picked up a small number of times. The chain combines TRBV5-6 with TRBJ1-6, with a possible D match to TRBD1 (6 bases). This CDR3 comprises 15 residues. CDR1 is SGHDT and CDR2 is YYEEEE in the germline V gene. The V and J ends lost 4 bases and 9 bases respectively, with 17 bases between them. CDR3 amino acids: CASSPSRRGVSPLHF. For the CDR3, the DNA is TGTGCCAGCAGCCCAAGTAGAAGGGGGGTTTCACCCCTCCACTTT. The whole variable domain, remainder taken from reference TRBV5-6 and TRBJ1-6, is DAGVTQSPTHLIKTRGQQVTLRCSPKSGHDTVSWYQQALGQGPQFIFQYYEEEERQRGNFPDRFSGHQFPNYSSELNVNALLLGDSALYLCASSPSRRGVSPLHFGNGTRLTVT.

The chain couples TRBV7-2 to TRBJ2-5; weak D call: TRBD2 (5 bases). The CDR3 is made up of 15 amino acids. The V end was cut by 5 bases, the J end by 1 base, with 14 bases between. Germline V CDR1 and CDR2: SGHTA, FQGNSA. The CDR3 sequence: CASSTRLAGQETQYF. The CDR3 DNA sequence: TGTGCCAGCAGCACCCGCCTCGCGGGCCAAGAGACCCAGTACTTC.